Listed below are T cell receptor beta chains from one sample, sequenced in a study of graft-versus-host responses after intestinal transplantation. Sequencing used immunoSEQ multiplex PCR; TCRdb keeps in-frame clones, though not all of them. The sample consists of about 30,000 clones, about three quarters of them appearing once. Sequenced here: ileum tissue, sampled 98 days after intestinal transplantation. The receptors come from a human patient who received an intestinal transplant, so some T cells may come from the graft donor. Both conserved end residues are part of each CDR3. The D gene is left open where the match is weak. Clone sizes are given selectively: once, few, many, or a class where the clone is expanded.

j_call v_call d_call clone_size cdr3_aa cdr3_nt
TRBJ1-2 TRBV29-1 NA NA CSLESGVGYGYTF TGCAGTCTTGAATCAGGGGTTGGCTATGGCTACACCTTC
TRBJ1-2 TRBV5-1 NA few CASSAPGTPENYGYTF TGCGCCAGCAGCGCCCCCGGGACACCTGAAAACTATGGCTACACCTTC
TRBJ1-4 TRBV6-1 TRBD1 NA CASRPGTGGEKLFF TGTGCCAGCCGTCCCGGGACAGGGGGAGAAAAACTGTTTTTT
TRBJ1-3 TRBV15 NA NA CATSRDKGGSGNTIYF TGTGCCACCAGCAGAGATAAAGGGGGCTCTGGAAACACCATATATTTT
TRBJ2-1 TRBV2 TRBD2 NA CASIRAGGINEQFF TGTGCCAGCATCCGAGCGGGGGGGATCAATGAGCAGTTCTTC
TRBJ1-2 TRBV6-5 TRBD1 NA CASSYPHWDRGGGYTF TGTGCCAGCAGTTACCCTCACTGGGACAGGGGCGGTGGCTACACCTTC
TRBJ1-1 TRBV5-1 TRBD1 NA CASSPRGHRGTEAFF TGCGCCAGCAGCCCCCGGGGACACAGGGGCACTGAAGCTTTCTTT
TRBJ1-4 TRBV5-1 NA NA CASSLGPGRELFF TGCGCCAGCAGCTTGGGTCCGGGTCGAGAACTGTTTTTT
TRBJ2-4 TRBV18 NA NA CASSPGELDAKNIQYF TGTGCCAGCTCACCAGGGGAGCTAGACGCCAAAAACATTCAGTACTTC
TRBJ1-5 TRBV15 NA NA CATSRDRSNQPQHF TGTGCCACCAGCAGAGACAGGAGCAATCAGCCCCAGCATTTT
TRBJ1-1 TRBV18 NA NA CASSPPWKTEAFF TGTGCCAGCTCACCACCCTGGAAAACTGAAGCTTTCTTT
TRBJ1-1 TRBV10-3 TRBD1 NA CAISESVGQGGMNTEAFF TGTGCCATCAGTGAGTCTGTGGGACAGGGGGGGATGAACACTGAAGCTTTCTTT
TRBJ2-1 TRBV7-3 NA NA CASSHGDEQFF TGTGCCAGCAGCCATGGGGATGAGCAGTTCTTC
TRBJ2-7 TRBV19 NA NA CASSPGGQSYEQYF TGTGCCAGTAGTCCGGGAGGACAGTCCTACGAGCAGTACTTC
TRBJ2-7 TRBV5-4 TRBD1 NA CASSPGTGGEQYF TGTGCCAGCAGCCCTGGGACAGGCGGGGAGCAGTACTTC
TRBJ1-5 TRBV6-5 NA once CASSGSTASNQPQHF TGTGCCAGCAGCGGGTCGACAGCTAGCAATCAGCCCCAGCATTTT
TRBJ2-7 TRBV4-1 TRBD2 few CASSHPSGYEQYF TGCGCCAGCAGCCATCCTAGCGGATACGAGCAGTACTTC
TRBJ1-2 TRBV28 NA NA CASSLWDSSPVDYGYTF TGTGCCAGCAGTTTATGGGACAGCTCACCAGTGGACTATGGCTACACCTTC
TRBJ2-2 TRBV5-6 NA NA CASSFRQNTGELFF TGTGCCAGCAGCTTCAGACAGAACACCGGGGAGCTGTTTTTT
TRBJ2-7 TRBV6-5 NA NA CASRAGTAAEQYF TGTGCCAGCAGGGCCGGGACGGCGGCCGAGCAGTACTTC
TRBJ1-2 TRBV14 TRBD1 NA CASSPETGGLGGYTF TGTGCCAGCAGCCCAGAAACAGGGGGCCTGGGTGGCTACACCTTC
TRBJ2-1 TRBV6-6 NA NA CASGTRDPRYEQFF TGTGCCAGCGGAACTAGGGACCCTCGGTATGAGCAGTTCTTC
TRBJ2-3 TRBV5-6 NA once CASSLSLDTQYF TGTGCCAGCAGCTTGTCGCTAGATACGCAGTATTTT
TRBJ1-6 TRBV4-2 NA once CASSQEKRGASPLHF TGTGCCAGCAGCCAAGAGAAACGGGGAGCTTCACCCCTCCACTTT
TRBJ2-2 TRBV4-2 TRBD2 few CASSQDAHGTTNTGELFF TGTGCCAGCAGCCAAGATGCCCACGGGACTACGAACACCGGGGAGCTGTTTTTT
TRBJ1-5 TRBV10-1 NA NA CASRRPGRGTPQHF TGCGCCAGCAGAAGACCGGGACGAGGGACCCCCCAGCATTTT
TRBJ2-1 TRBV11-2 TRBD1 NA CASSQGASSTYNEQFF TGTGCCAGCAGCCAGGGGGCTAGCTCAACCTACAATGAGCAGTTCTTC
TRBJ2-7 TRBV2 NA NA CASSDRLVTSYEQYF TGTGCCAGCAGTGATCGGTTAGTGACCTCCTACGAGCAGTACTTC
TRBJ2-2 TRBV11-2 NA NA CASSFTGAQAGELFF TGTGCCAGCAGCTTCACCGGGGCTCAGGCGGGGGAGCTGTTTTTT
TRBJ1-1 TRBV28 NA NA CASSSDVIEGETEAFF TGTGCCAGCAGTTCTGATGTGATTGAGGGAGAGACTGAAGCTTTCTTT
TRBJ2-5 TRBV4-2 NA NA CASSQELAGEQETQYF TGTGCCAGCAGCCAAGAACTAGCTGGAGAACAAGAGACCCAGTACTTC